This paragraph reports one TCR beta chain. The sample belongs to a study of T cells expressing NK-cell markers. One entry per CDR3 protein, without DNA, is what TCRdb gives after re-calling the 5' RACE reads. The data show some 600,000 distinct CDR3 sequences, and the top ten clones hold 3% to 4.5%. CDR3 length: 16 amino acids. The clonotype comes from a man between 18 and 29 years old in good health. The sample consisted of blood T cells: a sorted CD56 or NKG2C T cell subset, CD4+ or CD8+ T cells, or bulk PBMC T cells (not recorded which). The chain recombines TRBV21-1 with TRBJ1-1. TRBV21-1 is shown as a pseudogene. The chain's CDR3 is CASPAGRESYTAVAFF.